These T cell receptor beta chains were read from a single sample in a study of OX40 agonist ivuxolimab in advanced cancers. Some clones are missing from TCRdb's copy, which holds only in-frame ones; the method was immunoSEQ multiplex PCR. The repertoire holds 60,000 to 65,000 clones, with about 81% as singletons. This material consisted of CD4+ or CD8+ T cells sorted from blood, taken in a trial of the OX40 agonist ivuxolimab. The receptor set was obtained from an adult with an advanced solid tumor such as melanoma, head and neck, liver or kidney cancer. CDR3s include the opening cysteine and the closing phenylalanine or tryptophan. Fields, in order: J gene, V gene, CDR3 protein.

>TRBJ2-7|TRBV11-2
CASSLDAQEGRANSYEQYF
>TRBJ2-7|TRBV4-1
CASSHPGTGLYEQYF
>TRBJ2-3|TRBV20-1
CSVGGLDTQYF
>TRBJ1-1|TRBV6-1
CASSENGGEGGTEAFF
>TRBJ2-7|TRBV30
CAWSSFPGEQYF
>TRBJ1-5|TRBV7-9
CASTRTGSNQPQHF
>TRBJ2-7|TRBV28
CASSLTPHRKGTYEQYF
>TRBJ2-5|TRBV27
CASSFGQGETQYF
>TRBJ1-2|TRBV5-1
CASSVTGTSSSYGYTF
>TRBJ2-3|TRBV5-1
CASSPGGGSIGPYF
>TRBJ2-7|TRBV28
CASSLAGYEQYF
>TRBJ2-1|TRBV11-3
CASRQGSENNEQFF
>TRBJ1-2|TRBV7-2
CASSLDIWLGRNDGYTF
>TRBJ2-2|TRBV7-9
CASSALVTNTGELFF
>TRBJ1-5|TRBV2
CASKMFGEQPQHF
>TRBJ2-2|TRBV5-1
CASSLGTGQLLFNTGELFF